This entry describes one T cell receptor beta chain. These data belong to a study of blood T cell repertoires in COVID-19. About the research overall: COVID-19 samples from acute and convalescent phases originated in the United States, Italy and Spain.

Profiled with immunoSEQ multiplex PCR; TCRdb holds only in-frame clones, not every one. Here the sample spans hundreds of thousands of clones, about 87% being singletons. Those who participated ranged in age from roughly 18 to 90 years and resided in about two dozen US areas. Which cohort a participant joined came from the clinical history participants gave. What the recovered Cohort 3 donors had was two negative PCRs, clearance, or symptom resolution. V gave up 1 base and J gave up 5 bases; unmatched junction bases: 5. Germline CDR1 SGHRS, CDR2 YFSETQ. The CDR3 covers 15 residues. This chain links TRBV5-1 with TRBJ2-1, with TRBD1 identical over 8 bases. The sequence derives from a man in his thirties or forties who had recovered from COVID-19. Sequencing input: PBMCs or T cells enriched from blood (not recorded which). As DNA, the CDR3 is TGCGCCAGCAGCTTGTCAGGGGGCTATGACAATGAGCAGTTCTTC. Amino acids: CASSLSGGYDNEQFF.